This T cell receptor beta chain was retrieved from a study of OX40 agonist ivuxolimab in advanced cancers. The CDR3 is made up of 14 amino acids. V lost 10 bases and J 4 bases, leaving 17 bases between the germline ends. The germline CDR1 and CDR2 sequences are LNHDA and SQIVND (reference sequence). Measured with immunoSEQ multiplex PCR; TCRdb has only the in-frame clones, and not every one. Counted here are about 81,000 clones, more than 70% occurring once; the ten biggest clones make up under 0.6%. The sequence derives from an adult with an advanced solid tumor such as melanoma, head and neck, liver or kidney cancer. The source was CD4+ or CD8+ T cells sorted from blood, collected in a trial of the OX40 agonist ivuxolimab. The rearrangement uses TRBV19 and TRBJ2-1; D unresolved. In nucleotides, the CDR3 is TGTGCCACCGCTACGGTTGCTCTGTACAATGAGCAGTTCTTC. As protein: CATATVALYNEQFF.